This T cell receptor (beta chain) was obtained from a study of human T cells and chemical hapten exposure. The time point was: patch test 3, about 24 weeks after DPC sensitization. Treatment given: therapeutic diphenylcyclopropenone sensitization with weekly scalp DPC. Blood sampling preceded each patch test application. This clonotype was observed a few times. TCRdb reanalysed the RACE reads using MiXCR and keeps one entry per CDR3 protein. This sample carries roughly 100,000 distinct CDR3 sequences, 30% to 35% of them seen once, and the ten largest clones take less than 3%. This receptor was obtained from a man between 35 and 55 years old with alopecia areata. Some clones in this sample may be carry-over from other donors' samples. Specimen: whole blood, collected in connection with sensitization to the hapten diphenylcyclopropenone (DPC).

The CDR3: CAISEPGGEETQYF. The DNA of the CDR3 is TGTGCCATCAGTGAGCCCGGAGGAGAAGAGACCCAGTACTTC. The chain employs TRBV10-3 and TRBJ2-5, with D possibly matching TRBD2 (5 bases). The CDR3 contains 14 residues. V was shortened by 2 bases and J by 3 bases, with 10 bases between the two germline ends. CDR1 ENHRY and CDR2 SYGVKD come from the germline V gene.